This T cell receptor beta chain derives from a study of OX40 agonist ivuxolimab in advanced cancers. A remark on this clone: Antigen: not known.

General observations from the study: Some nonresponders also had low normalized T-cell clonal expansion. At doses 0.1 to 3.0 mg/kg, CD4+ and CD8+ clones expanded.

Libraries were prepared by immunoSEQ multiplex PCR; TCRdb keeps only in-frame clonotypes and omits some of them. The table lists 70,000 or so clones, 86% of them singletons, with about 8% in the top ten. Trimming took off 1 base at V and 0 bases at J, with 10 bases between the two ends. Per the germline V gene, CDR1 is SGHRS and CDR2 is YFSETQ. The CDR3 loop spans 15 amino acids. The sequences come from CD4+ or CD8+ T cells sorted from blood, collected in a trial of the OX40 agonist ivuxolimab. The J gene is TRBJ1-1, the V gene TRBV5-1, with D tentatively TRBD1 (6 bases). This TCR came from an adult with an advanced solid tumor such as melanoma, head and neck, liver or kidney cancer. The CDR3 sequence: CASSLLGGLNTEAFF. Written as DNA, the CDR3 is TGCGCCAGCAGCTTGTTAGGGGGGCTGAACACTGAAGCTTTCTTT.